This T cell receptor beta chain was documented in a study of T cell changes during pregnancy in multiple sclerosis. Germline-derived CDR1 and CDR2 are LNHNV and YYDKDF (reference sequence). The CDR3 runs to 16 residues. Losses at the gene ends were 3 bases for V and 3 bases for J; bases not matched to a gene: 6. Using immunoSEQ multiplex PCR, the repertoire was profiled, and TCRdb retains in-frame clones only, with some absent. The sample records 30,000 to 45,000 clones, 80% to 95% being singletons. The V and J genes are TRBV15 and TRBJ1-4; 8 positions agree with TRBD1. The receptor's source is a female donor with multiple sclerosis, enrolled in a pregnancy study. The input for sequencing was CD8+ T cells from peripheral blood mononuclear cells, taken before pregnancy. The DNA for the CDR3 is TGTGCCACCAGCAGGGACAGGGCTTTGGCTAATGAAAAACTGTTTTTT. Protein sequence: CATSRDRALANEKLFF.